The entry below gives a single TCR beta chain sequence along with its context. The antigen is undetermined. Profiling relied on immunoSEQ multiplex PCR, and the TCRdb table lists in-frame clones only, not all of them. The sample has around 56,000 clones, 88% seen once. This specimen comes from a study of OX40 agonist ivuxolimab in advanced cancers. The V end was cut by 4 bases, the J end by 0 bases, with 13 bases between. Germline values: CDR1 SGHVS, CDR2 FQNEAQ. This CDR3 is 16 amino acids long. Study results and limitations: Dosing at 0.1 to 3.0 mg/kg was accompanied by clonal expansion of CD4+ and CD8+ blood T cells by week 6. Average numbers of expanded clones were greater in CD8+ T cells than in CD4+.

This clonotype was sampled from an adult with an advanced solid tumor such as melanoma, head and neck, liver or kidney cancer. Here the sequenced sample was CD4+ or CD8+ T cells sorted from blood, taken in a trial of the OX40 agonist ivuxolimab. V and J are TRBV7-8 and TRBJ2-4, with a weak D call TRBD2 (6 bases). The CDR3, as DNA: TGTGCCAGCAGCTATCCTCCGGGAGTAGCCAAAAACATTCAGTACTTC. This encodes CASSYPPGVAKNIQYF.